The T cell receptor beta chain under discussion was sequenced for a study of monozygotic twins with cystic fibrosis. On the study more broadly: Around 3 micrograms of fragmented DNA underwent roughly 16 PCR cycles for library preparation. Findings and caveats of the study: In 13 of 16 pairs, V gene usage was closest to the co-twin's. Monozygotic CF twin pairs shared significantly more nucleotide-identical clonotypes than unrelated CF individuals did.

A single count supports this clone. What it binds is unknown. This CDR3 comprises 13 residues. V lost 5 bases and J lost 8, with 15 bases in between. The germline V gene encodes CDR1 SGHVS and CDR2 FQNEAQ. This table comes from immunoSEQ multiplex PCR, and its TCRdb copy is limited to in-frame clones, with some not included. The sample lists just over 14,000 clones; roughly 84% were seen once. The receptor was derived from a boy aged 5 to 17 with cystic fibrosis. V is TRBV7-8 and J is TRBJ1-2; possible D gene TRBD1, 6 bases. Sequenced: blood. The CDR3 DNA sequence: TGTGCCAGCAGCCCGAACAGGGTTGACGGCTACACCTTC. Residues: CASSPNRVDGYTF.